The 13 T cell receptor beta chains below were found in one sample sequenced in a study of T-cell memory formation after mild COVID-19. TCRdb processed the 5' RACE reads anew with MiXCR; each CDR3 protein has one entry. The sample lists some 120,000 distinct CDR3 sequences, roughly 6.2% occurring once. Sequencing was carried out using PBMCs or a T cell subset sorted from them (not recorded which). The receptors come from an adult woman who had mild COVID-19 (a few samples of this study predate the infection). Cell type and time point are not known.

This clonotype was found many times. The CDR3 DNA is TGTGCCAGCAGCTGGGGACTTGGGGTCTACGAGCAGTACTTC. This codes for CASSWGLGVYEQYF. The gene calls are TRBV27 and TRBJ2-7, with D possibly TRBD2 on 6 matching bases. The CDR3 loop spans 14 amino acids. V dropped 6 bases and J dropped 3 bases, with 15 bases sitting between them. From germline, CDR1 is MNHEY and CDR2 SMNVEV (reference sequence).

The rearrangement joins TRBV20-1 to TRBJ1-1; perhaps TRBD1 as D (6 bases). This CDR3 is built from 12 residues. Trimming took off 3 bases at V and 5 bases at J, with 10 bases between the two ends. The V gene's germline CDR1 is DFQATT and CDR2 SNEGSKA (reference sequence). DNA of the CDR3: TGCAGTGCTAGCAACAGGGAAACTGAAGCTTTCTTT. Protein: CSASNRETEAFF.

This clonotype was counted between two and nine times. The chain uses TRBV10-3 and TRBJ2-7; TRBD1 matches 8 bases. Germline CDR1 reads ENHRY; CDR2 reads SYGVKD. Trimming took 5 bases from V and 6 from J; bases not matched to a gene: 12. The CDR3 loop spans 15 amino acids. DNA of the CDR3: TGTGCCATCAGTCACGGGACAGGCGAAGAACCCGAGCAGTACTTC. It codes for CAISHGTGEEPEQYF.

This clonotype was picked up many times. This chain's CDR3 is CSVGGTSGGARDTQYF. CDR3 nucleotides: TGCAGCGTTGGAGGGACTAGCGGGGGGGCCAGAGATACGCAGTATTTT. This sequence joins TRBV29-1 and TRBJ2-3; 16 nucleotides match TRBD2. Germline-derived CDR1 and CDR2 are SQVTM and ANQGSEA. V lost 4 bases to trimming and J lost 5 bases; unmatched junction nucleotides: 6. The CDR3 loop spans 16 amino acids.

This clonotype was detected a few times. The CDR3: CASSAGPGLGEKLFF. Here the CDR3 DNA reads TGCGCCAGCAGCGCGGGACCTGGACTCGGGGAAAAACTGTTTTTT. The chain links TRBV5-1 to TRBJ1-4; weak D call: TRBD1 (5 bases). V was clipped by 4 bases and J by 8 bases, with 18 bases between them. The CDR3 has 15 residues. From germline, CDR1 is SGHRS and CDR2 YFSETQ.

Ten or more counts support this clonotype. J is TRBJ2-7 and V is TRBV18; 10 bases align to TRBD1. CDR3 length: 16 residues. V lost 2 bases to trimming and J lost 4 bases; unmatched junction nucleotides: 8. Germline values: CDR1 KGHSH, CDR2 LQKENI. Here the CDR3 DNA reads TGTGCCAGCTCACCAATCGCCGGACAGGGGGTTTACGAGCAGTACTTC. It yields the protein CASSPIAGQGVYEQYF.

This clonotype was observed a few times. The chain recombines TRBV19 with TRBJ1-5; D perhaps matches TRBD1 (5 bases). The CDR3 is 16 amino acids. V was cut by 5 bases and J by 0 bases, with 14 bases left in between. The germline gives CDR1 LNHDA, CDR2 SQIVND (reference sequence). CDR3 bases: TGTGCCAGTAGTCAACTCGGGACCCATAGCAATCAGCCCCAGCATTTT. It translates to CASSQLGTHSNQPQHF.

This chain links TRBV11-2 with TRBJ2-1; 7 positions match TRBD2. V lost 3 bases to trimming and J lost 6 bases; unmatched junction nucleotides: 11. The CDR3 sequence is 16 residues long. Germline CDR1 SGHAT, CDR2 FQNNGV. For the CDR3, the DNA is TGTGCCAGCAGCTTCTCCGGGACTATCAACTTCAATGAGCAGTTCTTC. Amino acid sequence: CASSFSGTINFNEQFF.

This rearrangement joins TRBV7-8 to TRBJ2-2; a possible D gene is TRBD2 (5 bases). CDR3 length: 13 amino acids. Looked up from germline, CDR1 is SGHVS and CDR2 is FQNEAQ. Between the trimmed V and J ends, which lost 2 bases and 8 bases, there was a span of 9 bases. CDR3 region: CASSLRGWGELFF. The CDR3 nucleotides read TGTGCCAGCAGCTTACGGGGTTGGGGGGAGCTGTTTTTT.

Only a few counts were recorded for this clonotype. The V and J genes are TRBV6-4 and TRBJ2-6, with unresolved D. The CDR3 is 20 amino acids. The germline V gene encodes CDR1 MRHNA and CDR2 SNTAGT. V shed 6 bases and J shed 1 base, with 25 bases lying between them. The CDR3 DNA reads as TGTGCCAGCAGGAGGTCTTATAGTGGGGATTCTAGTTCTGGGGCCAACGTCCTGACTTTC. The encoded protein is CASRRSYSGDSSSGANVLTF.

This clonotype was seen more than once but under ten times. Written as DNA, the CDR3 is TGTGCCAGCAGCCCAGCCTTGGGGAGCGGCGCCACAGATACGCAGTATTTT. It yields the protein CASSPALGSGATDTQYF. V is TRBV7-9 and J is TRBJ2-3, with a tentative D call TRBD2 (5 bases). The CDR3 has 17 residues. Trimming removed 5 bases from V and 2 bases from J, with 20 bases in between. CDR1 is SEHNR and CDR2 is FQNEAQ in the germline V gene (reference sequence).

Ten or more counts support this clonotype. V is TRBV24-1 and J is TRBJ2-2, with D hard to call. The CDR3 has 14 residues. Germline CDR1 reads KGHDR; CDR2 reads SFDVKD. V lost 4 bases, J lost 6 bases, and 11 bases lay in between. The CDR3 is CATSDPLMAGELFF. The CDR3 DNA reads as TGTGCCACCAGTGACCCCCTTATGGCCGGGGAGCTGTTTTTT.

The chain is built from TRBV20-1 and TRBJ2-7, with TRBD1 matching 8 bases. The V gene's germline CDR1 is DFQATT and CDR2 SNEGSKA (reference sequence). Trimming at V came to 0 bases and at J to 4 bases, leaving 8 bases not matched to a gene. This CDR3 is built from 15 residues. This CDR3 is CSARDPRTGRYEQYF. The CDR3 DNA reads as TGCAGTGCTAGAGATCCAAGGACAGGGCGTTACGAGCAGTACTTC.